This T cell receptor (beta chain) was observed in a study of cytomegalovirus exposure and HLA in healthy donors. Study observations and caveats: A few of the chains that were CMV-associated were confirmed in vitro to be specific for CMV antigens. TRBV6-2, TRBV6-3 and some other V segments were excluded as indistinguishable. As was reported, the HLA-A and HLA-B alleles of most subjects were accurately predicted from TCR beta sequences.

A remark on this clone: Its antigen is still unknown.

V was pared by 7 bases and J by 5 bases, with 21 bases between. CDR1 is PRHDT and CDR2 is FYEKMQ in the germline V gene (reference sequence). This CDR3 is 15 amino acids long. In the PCR, 60 Vbeta and 13 Jbeta primers were used. TCRdb's table, derived via immunoSEQ multiplex PCR, lists solely in-frame clones and lacks some. The sample includes some 190,000 clones, approximately 86% seen only once; the top ten take less than 1.3%. The TCR comes from a boy younger than 10 in good health and CMV-seronegative. Sequencing was performed on PBMCs. This chain links TRBV13 with TRBJ2-7; a possible D gene is TRBD1 (6 bases). The DNA for the CDR3 is TGTGCCAGCACCTCACCCGGCACAGGGAACCACGAGCAGTACTTC. This encodes CASTSPGTGNHEQYF. The variable domain in full, completed from reference TRBV13 and TRBJ2-7, reads AAGVIQSPRHLIKEKRETATLKCYPIPRHDTVYWYQQGPGQDPQFLISFYEKMQSDKGSIPDRFSAQQFSDYHSELNMSSLELGDSALYFCASTSPGTGNHEQYFGPGTRLTVT.